This T cell receptor beta chain is drawn from a study of blood T cells in healthy people across ages. Overall study findings and caveats: There was no known CMV status for donors, so expanded clonotype changes were possibly confounded.

Donors gave approximately 9.9 milliliters of peripheral blood apiece. Trimming pared 5 bases from V and 9 bases from J, leaving 19 bases between. This CDR3 contains 14 residues. CDR1 and CDR2 (germline): MNHEY, SVGAGI. Primers used in a second PCR of about 7 to 11 cycles were a sample-barcoded 5' primer and a J-beta primer mix. TCRdb re-called the 5' RACE reads with MiXCR, one entry per CDR3 protein. The sample has 1.5 million to 2 million distinct CDR3 sequences; roughly a third are singletons. In the case of this clonotype: What it recognizes is unknown.

This chain joins TRBV6-5 and TRBJ1-1; D ambiguous. The sample taken for sequencing was blood. The receptor comes from a woman under 40 in good health. CDR3 in amino acids: CASSEGGLTLKAFF. For the CDR3, the DNA is TGTGCCAGCAGTGAAGGAGGGCTAACACTGAAAGCTTTCTTT.